This is a list of T cell receptor beta chains from one sample in a study of T cell repertoires in cytomegalovirus infection. TCRdb re-called the reads with MiXCR, one entry per CDR3 protein. This table has hundreds of thousands of distinct CDR3 sequences, less than 35% appearing once. The antigens these receptors bind are not known. This sample comprised cultured CD8+ T cells from PBMCs, obtained from culture after CMV antigen stimulation. The source of these receptors is a human donor in good health (CMV status not recorded). Some clones in this sample may be carry-over from other donors' samples. CDR3s include the opening cysteine and the closing phenylalanine or tryptophan. The D gene is left open where the match is weak. Clone size appears in some rows only: once, few, many, or a class for an expanded clone.

D: .
J: TRBJ1-1
size: .
V: TRBV2
DNA: TGTGCCAGCAGTGACAGGTTCTACACTGAAGCTTTCTTT
CDR3: CASSDRFYTEAFF

D: .
J: TRBJ2-1
size: many
V: TRBV7-9
DNA: TGTGCCAGCAGCGCGGACTGGAACAAGCAGTTCTTC
CDR3: CASSADWNKQFF

D: .
J: TRBJ2-3
size: many
V: TRBV7-9
DNA: TGTGCCAGCAGCTTTTTGCGGGGTAGCACAGATACGCAGTATTTT
CDR3: CASSFLRGSTDTQYF

D: TRBD1
J: TRBJ1-1
size: .
V: TRBV27
DNA: TGTGCCAGCAGTCTTGGACAGGGGACCCCTGAAGCTTTCTTT
CDR3: CASSLGQGTPEAFF

D: .
J: TRBJ1-5
size: .
V: TRBV6-5
DNA: TGTGCCAGCAGTTACGGGAATAATCAGCCCCAGCATTTT
CDR3: CASSYGNNQPQHF

D: .
J: TRBJ1-2
size: few
V: TRBV5-1
DNA: TGCGCCAGCAGCCGAGGGCAGGAAGCTAACTATGGCTACACCTTC
CDR3: CASSRGQEANYGYTF

D: .
J: TRBJ1-1
size: .
V: TRBV15
DNA: TGTGCCACCAGCAGTCCGGGACGGCAGAACACTGAAGCTTTCTTT
CDR3: CATSSPGRQNTEAFF

D: .
J: TRBJ2-5
size: .
V: TRBV7-9
DNA: TGTGCCAGCAGCAAACCGGAGGGTGTAAGACAAGAGACCCAGTACTTC
CDR3: CASSKPEGVRQETQYF

D: TRBD1
J: TRBJ2-2
size: .
V: TRBV7-6
DNA: TGTGCCAGCCGAACAGGGGCCGGGGAGCTGTTTTTT
CDR3: CASRTGAGELFF

D: TRBD1
J: TRBJ2-5
size: many
V: TRBV7-2
DNA: TGTGCCAGCAGCCCCGGGACAGCCGTTTTGTTCGAGACCCAGTACTTC
CDR3: CASSPGTAVLFETQYF

D: TRBD2
J: TRBJ2-1
size: many
V: TRBV7-8
DNA: TGTGCCAGCAGCTTGCGACTAGCGGGGGGGCTGGATGAGCAGTTCTTC
CDR3: CASSLRLAGGLDEQFF

D: TRBD2
J: TRBJ2-7
size: few
V: TRBV7-6
DNA: TGTGCCACCCGGGGGGGGACCTCGCGCGAGCAGTACTTC
CDR3: CATRGGTSREQYF

D: .
J: TRBJ1-5
size: .
V: TRBV6-6
DNA: TGTGCCAGCAGTTACGAAAGTGGGGTGATCGGTCAGCCCCAGCATTTT
CDR3: CASSYESGVIGQPQHF

D: TRBD1
J: TRBJ2-1
size: few
V: TRBV12-5
DNA: TGTGCTAGTGGTTTGGGAGGACAGGGGATCTACAATGAGCAGTTCTTC
CDR3: CASGLGGQGIYNEQFF

D: .
J: TRBJ1-1
size: .
V: TRBV7-9
DNA: TGTGCCAGCAGCTGGAACAGGGCGAACACTGAAGCTTTCTTT
CDR3: CASSWNRANTEAFF

D: .
J: TRBJ2-3
size: .
V: TRBV6-5
DNA: TGTGCCAGCAGTTCCTCGTGGGAAGATACGCAGTATTTT
CDR3: CASSSSWEDTQYF

D: TRBD1
J: TRBJ2-1
size: few
V: TRBV7-9
DNA: TGTGCCAGCCACGGACAGGCTTTACGTCCAACTAATGAGCAGTTCTTC
CDR3: CASHGQALRPTNEQFF

D: .
J: TRBJ2-3
size: .
V: TRBV7-9
DNA: TGTGCCAGCAGCGGATTCACAGATACGCAGTATTTT
CDR3: CASSGFTDTQYF

D: .
J: TRBJ1-1
size: .
V: TRBV7-8
DNA: TGTGCCAGCAGCCGGAACAGGGAAGGGAACACTGAAGCTTTCTTT
CDR3: CASSRNREGNTEAFF

D: .
J: TRBJ2-1
size: few
V: TRBV13
DNA: TGTGCCAGCAGCCCCTTAGCTAGCCTGACACACAATGAGCAGTTCTTC
CDR3: CASSPLASLTHNEQFF

D: .
J: TRBJ1-4
size: .
V: TRBV7-8
DNA: TGTGCCAGCAGCTTAGACCTGGTTAATGAAAAACTGTTTTTT
CDR3: CASSLDLVNEKLFF

D: TRBD1
J: TRBJ1-1
size: few
V: TRBV18
DNA: TGTGCCAGCTCACTCGGCCAGGGGGGGAAGAACACTGAAGCTTTCTTT
CDR3: CASSLGQGGKNTEAFF

D: .
J: TRBJ2-1
size: .
V: TRBV7-4
DNA: TGTGCCAGCAGCTTAGCGGAGCGATCGACGAGACTGTTCTTC
CDR3: CASSLAERSTRLFF

D: TRBD2
J: TRBJ2-2
size: few
V: TRBV5-5
DNA: TGTGCCAGCAGCTTGTTACTAGCGGGCCCCGGGGAGCTGTTTTTT
CDR3: CASSLLLAGPGELFF

D: .
J: TRBJ1-2
size: .
V: TRBV27
DNA: TGTGCCAGCAGTCCCACAGGGCTGGCTAACTATGGCTACACCTTC
CDR3: CASSPTGLANYGYTF

D: .
J: TRBJ2-7
size: .
V: TRBV4-2
DNA: TGTGCCAGCAGCCAAGAAGACTCCGGGGCCACCTACGAGCAGTACTTC
CDR3: CASSQEDSGATYEQYF

D: .
J: TRBJ1-2
size: .
V: TRBV12-3/TRBV12-4
DNA: TGTGCCAGCAGCACCGGGACCCTAACCTATGGCTACACCTTC
CDR3: CASSTGTLTYGYTF

D: .
J: TRBJ1-1
size: .
V: TRBV4-1
DNA: TGCGCCAGCAGCCAAGCCCAAGGGGGGGTGAACACTGAAGCTTTCTTT
CDR3: CASSQAQGGVNTEAFF

D: TRBD1
J: TRBJ1-4
size: .
V: TRBV4-3
DNA: TGCGCCAGCAGCCATGGACAGGCAACTAATGAAAAACTGTTTTTT
CDR3: CASSHGQATNEKLFF

D: .
J: TRBJ2-2
size: .
V: TRBV6-5
DNA: TGTGCCAGCAGTTACTCCGACACGAACACCGGGGAGCTGTTTTTT
CDR3: CASSYSDTNTGELFF

D: .
J: TRBJ1-5
size: many
V: TRBV4-1
DNA: TGCGCCAGCAGCCAAGTTACAGATAGCAATCAGCCCCAGCATTTT
CDR3: CASSQVTDSNQPQHF

D: TRBD2
J: TRBJ2-1
size: .
V: TRBV20-1
DNA: TGCAGTGCTAGTGGGACTAGCGGGATGAGCTCCTACAATGAGCAGTTCTTC
CDR3: CSASGTSGMSSYNEQFF